The 26 T cell receptor beta chains presented below share a single source sample, sequenced in a study of cytomegalovirus exposure and HLA in healthy donors (dated by TCRdb to 2017 to 2019). Receptors were amplified or captured by the immunoSEQ multiplex PCR assay. The multiplex PCR relied on a mix of 60 forward primers for TCR Vbeta segments and 13 reverse primers for TCR Jbeta segments. This is the immuneACCESS table as TCRdb keeps it, with only in-frame sequences that have V and J called. A part of the clones is gone; compared with another copy, unresolved V genes explain less than half, and the rest is unexplained. The sample includes 200,000 or so clones, with over 75% observed a single time. In total, the top ten clones hold about 2.8% of the sample. Input material: PBMCs. The source of these receptors is a woman aged 25 to 39 in good health and CMV-seronegative.

This chain joins TRBV11-3 and TRBJ2-5; tentatively, D is TRBD1 (7 bases). V lost 1 base and J 2 bases, leaving 17 bases between the germline ends. Looked up from germline, CDR1 is SGHNT and CDR2 is YENEEA. The CDR3 covers 17 residues. The CDR3 loop is CASSLGQKTGRQETQYF. In nucleotides, the CDR3 is TGTGCCAGCAGCTTAGGACAGAAGACAGGGAGGCAAGAGACCCAGTACTTC.

The chain carries TRBV4-1 and TRBJ2-5; D call uncertain. This CDR3 spans 15 amino acids. V lost 0 bases and J 4 bases, leaving 12 bases between the germline ends. CDR1 is MGHRA, CDR2 YSYEKL, per germline. The CDR3 DNA is TGCGCCAGCAGCCAAGATACGAGGCTGGGAGAGACCCAGTACTTC. This sequence encodes CASSQDTRLGETQYF.

The rearrangement uses TRBV6-5 and TRBJ1-2, with 7 positions matching TRBD1. Trimming cost V 8 bases and J 10 bases; bases outside gene matches: 16. Germline loops: CDR1 MNHEY, CDR2 SVGAGI. This CDR3 is 14 amino acids long. CDR3 nucleotides: TGTGCCAGCGTTAGTGACAGGGTGCTTCCGGACTACACCTTC. This translates into CASVSDRVLPDYTF.

The chain carries TRBV4-2 and TRBJ2-5, with no clear D. The tail of the sequence fits TRBJ2-7 better, so the J call may be wrong. CDR1 and CDR2 from the germline V gene are LGHNA and YNFKEQ. The CDR3 extends over 15 amino acids. In DNA, the CDR3 is TGTGCCAGCAGCCAAGATCCGCAGGCAACCTACGAGCAGTACTTC. Translation: CASSQDPQATYEQYF.

The rearrangement uses TRBV29-1 and TRBJ2-7; D unresolved. The length of the CDR3 is 14 residues. V was pared by 2 bases and J by 4 bases, with 15 bases between. The germline V gene encodes CDR1 SQVTM and CDR2 ANQGSEA. This chain's CDR3 is CSVETETEDYEQYF. CDR3 in DNA: TGCAGCGTTGAAACCGAGACTGAGGATTACGAGCAGTACTTC.

J is TRBJ2-4 and V is TRBV27; D uncertain. Germline CDR1 is MNHEY and CDR2 is SMNVEV (reference sequence). The CDR3 runs to 15 residues. V was trimmed by 4 bases and J by 0 bases, leaving 10 bases between them. CDR3 bases: TGTGCCAGCAGTTCGCCCACAATAGCCAAAAACATTCAGTACTTC. The encoded protein is CASSSPTIAKNIQYF.

This rearrangement joins TRBV29-1 to TRBJ2-7; unclear D gene. With 4 bases removed from V and 2 bases from J, the gap between germline ends came to 6 bases. Per the germline V gene, CDR1 is SQVTM and CDR2 is ANQGSEA. The CDR3 totals 11 residues. The CDR3 here is CSVGQTYEQYF. The CDR3 DNA follows: TGCAGCGTTGGACAAACCTACGAGCAGTACTTC.

The gene calls are TRBV5-1 and TRBJ2-2, with D possibly TRBD2 on 6 matching bases. The V gene lost 1 base and the J gene lost 9 bases, with 16 bases spanning the gap. This CDR3 comprises 15 residues. Per the germline V gene, CDR1 is SGHRS and CDR2 is YFSETQ. The DNA for the CDR3 is TGCGCCAGCAGCTTGATAGCGGAGTACCCCCGGGAGCTGTTTTTT. Its protein product is CASSLIAEYPRELFF.

A single count supports this clone. In DNA form, the CDR3 reads TGCGCCAGCAGCTTGGGACAGGGGGGAGAGACCCAGTACTTC. It yields the protein CASSLGQGGETQYF. The chain employs TRBV5-1 and TRBJ2-5; 9 bases fit TRBD1. Germline V CDR1 and CDR2: SGHRS, YFSETQ. The V and J ends lost 0 bases and 4 bases, in that order; junction bases with no gene match: 1. The CDR3 extends over 14 amino acids.

This clone occurred a few times. This rearrangement joins TRBV12-5 to TRBJ1-3; D remains unclear. Per the germline V gene, CDR1 is LGHNT and CDR2 is FRNRAP. V was shortened by 5 bases and J by 4 bases, with 18 bases between the two germline ends. This CDR3 has 16 residues. Written as DNA, the CDR3 is TGTGCTAGTGGTCGGATCGGGAGCAACCCAGGAAACACCATATATTTT. Translation: CASGRIGSNPGNTIYF.

The chain carries TRBV7-9 and TRBJ1-3; TRBD1 might be the D (5 bases). Germline lookup yields CDR1 SEHNR and CDR2 FQNEAQ (reference sequence). V dropped 2 bases and J dropped 7 bases, with 12 bases sitting between them. The length of the CDR3 is 14 residues. The CDR3 DNA follows: TGTGCCAGCAGCTTACCGGCAGGGTCGAACACCATATATTTT. Protein product: CASSLPAGSNTIYF.

This chain uses TRBV28 with TRBJ1-4; 7 bases are a match to TRBD1. CDR3 length: 11 residues. The germline V gene encodes CDR1 MDHEN and CDR2 SYDVKM. Trimming took 11 bases from V and 6 from J; bases not matched to a gene: 3. The CDR3 coding sequence is TGTGCCTGCCAGGGGGATGAAAAACTGTTTTTT. This translates into CACQGDEKLFF. Complete variable domain (other parts from reference TRBV28 and TRBJ1-4): DVKVTQSSRYLVKRTGEKVFLECVQDMDHENMFWYRQDPGLGLRLIYFSYDVKMKEKGDIPEGYSVSREKKERFSLILESASTNQTSMYLCACQGDEKLFFGSGTQLSVL.

This clone turned up a few times. This chain connects TRBV15 to TRBJ2-2; perhaps TRBD2 as D (5 bases). The V end was cut by 0 bases, the J end by 2 bases, with 10 bases between. CDR3 size: 16 residues. Germline assignment: CDR1 LNHNV and CDR2 YYDKDF (reference sequence). The CDR3 here is CATSREISVNTGELFF. The CDR3, as DNA: TGTGCCACCAGCAGAGAGATTAGCGTCAACACCGGGGAGCTGTTTTTT.

The chain employs TRBV5-1 and TRBJ2-7, with a weak D call TRBD2 (6 bases). The CDR3 contains 17 residues. V lost 1 base and J lost 2, with 19 bases in between. Looked up from germline, CDR1 is SGHRS and CDR2 is YFSETQ. DNA for the CDR3: TGCGCCAGCAGCTTGACCTGGAGGACGGGGGATCCCTACGAGCAGTACTTC. Amino acids: CASSLTWRTGDPYEQYF.

The chain recombines TRBV2 with TRBJ2-3; no clear D. The V gene's germline CDR1 is SNHLY and CDR2 FYNNEI. Trimming took 8 bases from V and 0 from J, leaving 9 bases between them. The CDR3 length is 13 residues. The CDR3 sequence: CASLPSSTDTQYF. DNA for the CDR3: TGTGCCAGCCTCCCGTCCAGCACAGATACGCAGTATTTT.

The rearrangement joins TRBV5-6 to TRBJ2-1; 7 bases match TRBD1. V trimming: 0 bases; J trimming: 5 bases; junction bases outside the gene matches: 8. The CDR3 spans 16 residues. Germline V lookup: CDR1 SGHDT, CDR2 YYEEEE. CDR3 DNA: TGTGCCAGCAGCTTGGCGTCCGGGACAGCAGACAATGAGCAGTTCTTC. This gives the protein CASSLASGTADNEQFF.

This chain connects TRBV5-1 to TRBJ1-4; 8 bases fit TRBD1. The CDR3 sequence is 16 residues long. With V trimmed by 4 bases and J by 2 bases, 7 bases remained unmatched. CDR1 is SGHRS and CDR2 is YFSETQ in the germline V gene. The CDR3 reads CASSPHRGTTNEKLFF. CDR3 nucleotides: TGCGCCAGCAGCCCTCACAGGGGGACTACTAATGAAAAACTGTTTTTT.

V is TRBV6-1 and J is TRBJ1-1, with D uncertain. Trimming left V 6 bases short and J 6 bases short, with 8 bases between. This CDR3 is 11 amino acids long. Germline-derived CDR1 and CDR2 are MNHNS and SASEGT. CDR3 in DNA: TGTGCCAGCAGGATGGGCCCTGAAGCTTTCTTT. Amino acid sequence: CASRMGPEAFF.

The rearrangement uses TRBV6-1 and TRBJ2-3; 7 nucleotides match TRBD2. Germline loops: CDR1 MNHNS, CDR2 SASEGT. CDR3 length: 14 residues. V lost 6 bases to trimming and J lost 1 base; unmatched junction nucleotides: 4. The CDR3 here is CASRLSGGTDTQYF. The CDR3, as DNA: TGTGCCAGCAGATTGAGCGGGGGCACAGATACGCAGTATTTT.

The chain carries TRBV7-2 and TRBJ2-3; the D is unclear. The CDR3 has 12 amino acids. Germline loops: CDR1 SGHTA, CDR2 FQGNSA. Trimming cost V 3 bases and J 8 bases, with 9 bases left between them. The CDR3 bases are TGTGCCAGCAGCTTTAGTGGAGCTACGCAGTATTTT. Its protein product is CASSFSGATQYF.

This chain uses TRBV4-1 with TRBJ1-5; possible D gene TRBD1, 6 bases. The V and J ends lost 4 bases and 3 bases respectively, with 13 bases between them. The CDR3 is 15 residues long. CDR1 is MGHRA, CDR2 YSYEKL, per germline. The CDR3 protein is CASSPRGSTNQPQHF. CDR3 in DNA: TGCGCCAGCAGCCCCAGGGGCAGTACCAATCAGCCCCAGCATTTT.

The V call is TRBV6-5, the J call TRBJ1-5; D gene ambiguous. There are 13 residues in the CDR3. V lost 0 bases to trimming and J lost 3 bases, with 3 bases between them. CDR1 is MNHEY and CDR2 is SVGAGI in the germline V gene. In DNA, the CDR3 is TGTGCCAGCAGTTACTCTATCAATCAGCCCCAGCATTTT. Protein sequence: CASSYSINQPQHF.

The chain links TRBV5-1 to TRBJ2-2; D possibly corresponds to TRBD2 (5 bases). Germline V gene data show CDR1 as SGHRS and CDR2 as YFSETQ. V was trimmed by 0 bases and J by 5 bases, leaving 8 bases between them. This CDR3 has 14 amino acids. The DNA for the CDR3 is TGCGCCAGCAGCTTGGCCGGGGTTACCGGGGAGCTGTTTTTT. It specifies CASSLAGVTGELFF.

This clone was counted between two and nine times. The chain recombines TRBV19 with TRBJ1-1; a possible D gene is TRBD1 (6 bases). The CDR3 consists of 14 residues. V gave up 6 bases and J gave up 2 bases, with 13 bases separating them. Germline CDR1 LNHDA, CDR2 SQIVND (reference sequence). CDR3: CASRGDIKNTEAFF. For the CDR3, the DNA is TGTGCCAGTAGGGGGGACATAAAAAACACTGAAGCTTTCTTT.

The chain employs TRBV5-3 and TRBJ1-5; no reliable D call. TRBV5-3 is noted as an ORF with a role that remains uncertain. The germline V and J ends were trimmed by 6 bases and 0 bases, with 4 bases remaining between them. This CDR3 region has 12 residues. CDR3 sequence (DNA): TGTGCCAGAACCGTTAGCAATCAGCCCCAGCATTTT. This sequence encodes CARTVSNQPQHF.

Only a few counts were recorded for this clone. The chain has TRBV27 and TRBJ1-5; the D gene is possibly TRBD1 (6 bases). The V end lost 0 bases, the J end lost 4 bases, and 13 bases lay between the germline ends. The germline V gene encodes CDR1 MNHEY and CDR2 SMNVEV (reference sequence). CDR3 length equals 16 residues. The CDR3 here is CASSLSNGGANQPQHF. The CDR3 bases are TGTGCCAGCAGTTTATCGAATGGGGGGGCAAATCAGCCCCAGCATTTT.